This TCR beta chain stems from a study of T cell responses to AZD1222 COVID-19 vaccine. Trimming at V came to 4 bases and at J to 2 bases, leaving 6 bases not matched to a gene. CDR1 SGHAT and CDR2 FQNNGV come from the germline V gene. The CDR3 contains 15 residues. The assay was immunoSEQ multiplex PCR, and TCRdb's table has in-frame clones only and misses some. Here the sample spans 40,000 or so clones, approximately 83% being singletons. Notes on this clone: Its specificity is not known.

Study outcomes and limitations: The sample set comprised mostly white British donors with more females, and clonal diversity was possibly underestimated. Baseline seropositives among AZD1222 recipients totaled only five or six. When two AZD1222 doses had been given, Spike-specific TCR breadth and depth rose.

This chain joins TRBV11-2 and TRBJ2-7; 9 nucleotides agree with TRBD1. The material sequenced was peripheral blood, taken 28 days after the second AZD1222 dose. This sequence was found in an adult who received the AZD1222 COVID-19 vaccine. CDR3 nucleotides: TGTGCCAGCAGCTACCAAGGGGACAGGGCCTACGAGCAGTACTTC. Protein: CASSYQGDRAYEQYF.